This T cell receptor (beta chain) originates from a study of blood T cell repertoires in COVID-19. Study-wide context: The samples span acute and convalescent COVID-19 from the United States, Italy and Spain.

This clone was picked up one time. Per the original data handling: From reference gene primer amplification, estimates of nucleated cell counts were derived. Generated by immunoSEQ multiplex PCR, the TCRdb table keeps only in-frame clones and is missing some. The DNA gave D and trimming, while V, J and clone size come from that table. The sample has approximately 100,000 clones, 84% seen once. Germline V gene lookup returns CDR1 KGHSY and CDR2 FQNENV. This CDR3 has 16 amino acids. Trimming took off 3 bases at V and 1 base at J, with 15 bases between the two ends. Material for sequencing was peripheral blood. This TCR was sampled from a human donor in a cohort sampled during active or convalescent COVID-19. The chain combines TRBV16 with TRBJ1-2; D uncertain. The CDR3 reads CASSQPTGGLNYGYTF. Written as DNA, the CDR3 is TGTGCCAGCAGCCAGCCGACCGGCGGGCTTAACTATGGCTACACCTTC. Based on the CDR3 plus reference TRBV16 and TRBJ1-2, the full variable domain is GEEVAQTPKHLVRGEGQKAKLYCAPIKGHSYVFWYQQVLKNEFKFLISFQNENVFDETGMPKERFSAKCLPNSPCSLEIQATKLEDSAVYFCASSQPTGGLNYGYTFGSGTRLTVV.